This entry lists 11 T cell receptor beta chains sequenced from one sample in a study of cytomegalovirus exposure and HLA in healthy donors. PCR used 60 Vbeta primers and 13 Jbeta primers. This table comes from immunoSEQ multiplex PCR, and its TCRdb copy is limited to in-frame clones, with some not included. The specimen's table records some 130,000 clones. The specimen sequenced was PBMCs. These receptor sequences come from a woman aged 40 to 49 in good health and CMV-seropositive.

The chain has TRBV25-1 and TRBJ2-1; weak D call: TRBD1 (5 bases). Germline CDR1 reads MGHDK; CDR2 reads SYGVNS. Trimming left V 0 bases short and J 8 bases short, with 14 bases between. This CDR3 spans 15 amino acids. The CDR3 DNA reads TGTGCCAGCAGTGAATACAAGGGGTCGGGTTATGAGCAGTTCTTC. This translates into CASSEYKGSGYEQFF.

DNA for the CDR3: TGTGCCAGTAGTAGGCTAGCGGGAGAGTGGGCCAAAAACATTCAGTACTTC. It encodes CASSRLAGEWAKNIQYF. The V and J genes are TRBV19 and TRBJ2-4, with 10 nucleotides matching TRBD2. Germline trimming cut 4 bases from V and 1 base from J; bases unmatched to any gene: 7. Germline V gives CDR1 LNHDA, CDR2 SQIVND (reference sequence). The CDR3 is 17 residues long.

The chain employs TRBV9 and TRBJ2-7, with 11 bases fitting TRBD1. The junction had 6 bases not matched to a gene; V was cut back by 4 bases and J by 3 bases. This CDR3 is 15 amino acids long. The germline V gene has CDR1 SGDLS and CDR2 YYNGEE. CDR3 amino acids: CASSPSGTGGYEQYF. The CDR3, as DNA: TGTGCCAGCAGCCCGTCCGGGACAGGGGGCTACGAGCAGTACTTC.

This chain connects TRBV28 to TRBJ1-5, with unresolved D. Trimming left V 7 bases short and J 0 bases short, with 13 bases between. Germline values: CDR1 MDHEN, CDR2 SYDVKM. This CDR3 has 15 amino acids. CDR3 sequence reads: CASIRRAVSNQPQHF. CDR3 coding DNA: TGTGCCAGCATCCGGAGGGCTGTTAGCAATCAGCCCCAGCATTTT.

The chain combines TRBV7-2 with TRBJ1-1, with 7 bases lining up with TRBD1. V trimming: 1 base; J trimming: 2 bases; junction bases outside the gene matches: 4. This CDR3 region has 15 residues. Germline V gene sequence: CDR1 SGHTA, CDR2 FQGNSA. The CDR3: CASSLEGQLNTEAFF. Here the CDR3 DNA reads TGTGCCAGCAGCTTAGAGGGACAGCTCAACACTGAAGCTTTCTTT.

This rearrangement joins TRBV5-1 to TRBJ1-2; TRBD1 agrees at 7 bases. Germline V gives CDR1 SGHRS, CDR2 YFSETQ. This CDR3 is 18 amino acids long. J was trimmed by 7 bases and V by 1 base; bases with no gene match: 19. The CDR3 here is CASSLSRQGSSRIGGYTF. CDR3 coding DNA: TGCGCCAGCAGCTTGTCAAGACAGGGTAGTAGTAGGATTGGTGGCTACACCTTC.

The chain joins TRBV6-5 to TRBJ2-5, with 7 bases lining up with TRBD1. Judging by the DNA end, TRBJ2-7 fits better; the J call may be wrong. This CDR3 has 15 amino acids. Germline loops: CDR1 MNHEY, CDR2 SVGAGI. The CDR3 DNA reads TGTGCCAGTAGCCCAGTCTGGGACAGCGTCTACGAGCAGTACTTC. This encodes CASSPVWDSVYEQYF.

The chain links TRBV6-5 to TRBJ2-3, with TRBD2 identical over 8 bases. Per the germline V gene, CDR1 is MNHEY and CDR2 is SVGAGI. The CDR3 is made up of 15 amino acids. After removal of 2 bases from V and 0 bases from J, the junction contained 1 base not matched to a gene. This CDR3 is CASSYVAGSTDTQYF. CDR3 DNA: TGTGCCAGCAGTTACGTAGCGGGGAGCACAGATACGCAGTATTTT.

J is TRBJ1-5 and V is TRBV19, with a tentative D call TRBD1 (6 bases). CDR3 length: 15 amino acids. V was pared by 3 bases and J by 7 bases, with 16 bases between. CDR1 is LNHDA and CDR2 is SQIVND in the germline V gene (reference sequence). This CDR3 is CASSISRGPSQPQHF. CDR3 sequence (DNA): TGTGCCAGTAGTATCTCCAGGGGACCATCCCAGCCCCAGCATTTT.

Details on this clone: One junction end does not reproduce the germline sequence, and a read error may be involved. The gene calls are TRBV7-8 and TRBJ2-7; TRBD1 matches at 11 bases. Germline-derived CDR1 and CDR2 are SGHVS and FQNEAQ. The CDR3 is 13 amino acids. CDR3 coding DNA: TGTGCCAGCAGCTTAGGGACAGGGGGCGCCGACCACTTC. This sequence encodes CASSLGTGGADHF. Full variable domain (rest looked up from reference TRBV7-8 and TRBJ2-7): GAGVSQSPRYKVAKRGQDVALRCDPISGHVSLFWYQQALGQGPEFLTYFQNEAQLDKSGLPSDRFFAERPEGSVSTLKIQRTQQEDSAVYLCASSLGTGGADHFGPGTRLTVT.

The rearrangement joins TRBV30 to TRBJ2-7; D gene uncertain. Germline values: CDR1 GTSNPN, CDR2 SVGIG (reference sequence). Deletions cut 3 bases from V and 4 bases from J, with 13 bases between. There are 13 residues in the CDR3. The CDR3 here is CAWRVRIGYEQYF. The CDR3 DNA is TGTGCCTGGAGGGTACGTATCGGGTACGAGCAGTACTTC. The variable domain in full, with the rest retrieved from reference TRBV30 and TRBJ2-7, is SQTIHQWPATLVQPVGSPLSLECTVEGTSNPNLYWYRQAAGRGLQLLFYSVGIGQISSEVPQNLSASRPQDRQFILSSKKLLLSDSGFYLCAWRVRIGYEQYFGPGTRLTVT.